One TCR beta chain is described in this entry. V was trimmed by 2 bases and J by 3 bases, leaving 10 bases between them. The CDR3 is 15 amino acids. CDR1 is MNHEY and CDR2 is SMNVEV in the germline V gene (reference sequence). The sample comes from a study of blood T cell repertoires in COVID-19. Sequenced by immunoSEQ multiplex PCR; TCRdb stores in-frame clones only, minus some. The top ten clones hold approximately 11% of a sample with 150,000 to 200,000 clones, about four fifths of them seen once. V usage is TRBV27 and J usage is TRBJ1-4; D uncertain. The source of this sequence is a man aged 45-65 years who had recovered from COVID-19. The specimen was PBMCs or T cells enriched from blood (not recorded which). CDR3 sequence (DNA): TGTGCCAGCAGTTTACTTTTCGGAGCTAATGAAAAACTGTTTTTT. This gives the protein CASSLLFGANEKLFF.